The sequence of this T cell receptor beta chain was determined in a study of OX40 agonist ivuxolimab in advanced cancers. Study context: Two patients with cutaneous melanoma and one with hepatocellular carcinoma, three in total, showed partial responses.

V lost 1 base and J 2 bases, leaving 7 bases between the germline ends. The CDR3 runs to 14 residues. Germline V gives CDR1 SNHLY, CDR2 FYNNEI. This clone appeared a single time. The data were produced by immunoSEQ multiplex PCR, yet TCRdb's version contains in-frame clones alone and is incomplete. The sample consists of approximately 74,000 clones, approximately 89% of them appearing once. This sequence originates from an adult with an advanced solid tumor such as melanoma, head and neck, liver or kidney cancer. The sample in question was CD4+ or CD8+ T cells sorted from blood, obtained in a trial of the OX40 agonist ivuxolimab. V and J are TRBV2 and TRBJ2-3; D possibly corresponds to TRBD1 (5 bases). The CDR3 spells CASSEGGITDTQYF. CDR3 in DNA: TGTGCCAGCAGTGAAGGGGGCATCACAGATACGCAGTATTTT.